Listed here are 22 T cell receptor beta chains from one sample, sequenced in a study of T-cell memory formation after mild COVID-19. One entry per CDR3 protein, called by TCRdb with MiXCR from the 5' RACE reads. The repertoire holds roughly 620,000 distinct CDR3 sequences, with roughly 18% as singletons. The sample was PBMCs or a T cell subset sorted from them (not recorded which). The receptors shown here come from an adult woman who had mild COVID-19 (a few samples of this study predate the infection). Cell type and time point are not known.

This clonotype has ten or more counts. The V call is TRBV7-6, the J call TRBJ2-1; D may match TRBD1 or TRBD2 (5 bases each). V was trimmed by 0 bases and J by 0 bases, leaving 21 bases between them. CDR1 is SGHVS and CDR2 is FNYEAQ in the germline V gene. This CDR3 spans 20 amino acids. The CDR3 sequence is CASSLAPGPWVSHSYNEQFF. The CDR3 DNA is TGTGCCAGCAGCTTAGCTCCGGGGCCCTGGGTCAGCCACTCCTACAATGAGCAGTTCTTC.

Many counts were recorded for this clonotype. CDR3 amino acids: CASSSQDSTDTQYF. DNA for the CDR3: TGCGCCAGCAGTAGCCAGGACAGCACAGATACGCAGTATTTT. This chain links TRBV5-1 with TRBJ2-3; unclear D gene. This CDR3 is 14 amino acids long. Per the germline V gene, CDR1 is SGHRS and CDR2 is YFSETQ. The V end lost 5 bases, the J end lost 0 bases, and 10 bases lay between the germline ends.

The CDR3 sequence is CSADVPPADTQYF. The CDR3 bases are TGCAGTGCGGATGTCCCCCCGGCAGATACGCAGTATTTT. This chain connects TRBV20-1 to TRBJ2-3; no definite D call. The length of the CDR3 is 13 residues. Germline-derived CDR1 and CDR2 are DFQATT and SNEGSKA (reference sequence). Trimming left V 6 bases short and J 4 bases short, with 14 bases between.

V and J are TRBV19 and TRBJ2-7; no firm D call. This CDR3 is 13 amino acids long. Trimming left V 7 bases short and J 5 bases short, with 15 bases between. CDR1 and CDR2 (germline): LNHDA, SQIVND (reference sequence). Written as DNA, the CDR3 is TGTGCCAGTACCCCCGGGCACCCCAACGAGCAGTACTTC. The encoded protein is CASTPGHPNEQYF.

The chain joins TRBV5-1 to TRBJ2-3, with TRBD2 matching 9 bases. Losses at the gene ends were 0 bases for V and 2 bases for J; bases not matched to a gene: 7. Germline assignment: CDR1 SGHRS and CDR2 YFSETQ. This CDR3 comprises 17 residues. CDR3 in DNA: TGCGCCAGCAGCTTGGTCCTAGCGGGGCCAGACACAGATACGCAGTATTTT. Translated, it gives CASSLVLAGPDTDTQYF.

The V call is TRBV20-1, the J call TRBJ1-2; 8 bases align to TRBD1. The CDR3 runs 15 residues. Germline V gene data show CDR1 as DFQATT and CDR2 as SNEGSKA (reference sequence). After removal of 1 base from V and 4 bases from J, the junction contained 8 bases not matched to a gene. The CDR3 DNA reads TGCAGTGCTAGAGCTAACGGACAGGGTGTCTATGGCTACACCTTC. Encoded protein: CSARANGQGVYGYTF.

This sequence joins TRBV12-3 or TRBV12-4 and TRBJ1-1, with 10 bases fitting TRBD1. Losses at the gene ends were 4 bases for V and 4 bases for J; bases not matched to a gene: 3. The CDR3 contains 14 residues. This CDR3 reads CASSSRDRGTEAFF. The DNA of the CDR3 is TGTGCCAGCAGTTCCCGGGACAGGGGCACTGAAGCTTTCTTT.

This clonotype was observed at least ten times. The gene calls are TRBV7-8 and TRBJ2-1, with D unresolved. The V gene lost 5 bases and the J gene lost 5 bases, with 4 bases spanning the gap. The CDR3 length is 11 residues. Germline V lookup: CDR1 SGHVS, CDR2 FQNEAQ. As DNA, the CDR3 is TGTGCCAGCAGCCGGGACAATGAGCAGTTCTTC. It translates to CASSRDNEQFF.

The CDR3 DNA sequence: TGTGCCAGCAGCCCGCCTGCCCACTACGAGCAGTACTTC. This gives the protein CASSPPAHYEQYF. The gene calls are TRBV3-1 and TRBJ2-7, with D unclear. This CDR3 spans 13 amino acids. From germline, CDR1 is LGHDT and CDR2 YNNKEL (reference sequence). The V end was cut by 4 bases, the J end by 3 bases, with 10 bases between.

This chain connects TRBV12-3 or TRBV12-4 to TRBJ2-4; 9 nucleotides line up with TRBD2. V was clipped by 9 bases and J by 0 bases; unmatched bases: 6. The CDR3 covers 15 residues. CDR3 sequence reads: CASSAAGGAKNIQYF. DNA of the CDR3: TGTGCCAGTTCCGCAGCGGGGGGAGCCAAAAACATTCAGTACTTC.

This clonotype was seen a few times. The V gene is TRBV27, the J gene TRBJ2-7, with TRBD1 identical over 8 bases. Germline CDR1 is MNHEY and CDR2 is SMNVEV (reference sequence). The CDR3 loop spans 16 amino acids. The J segment lost 2 bases and the V segment lost 5 bases, leaving 11 bases of the junction unmatched. CDR3 DNA sequence: TGTGCCAGCAGTAAAGGCAAGACAGGGGTACCCTACGAGCAGTACTTC. Translation gives CASSKGKTGVPYEQYF.

This clonotype was seen a handful of times. The J gene is TRBJ1-2, the V gene TRBV7-9; D may be TRBD1 (5 bases). Trimming left V 5 bases short and J 3 bases short, with 16 bases between. The CDR3 extends over 15 amino acids. Germline V gene lookup returns CDR1 SEHNR and CDR2 FQNEAQ (reference sequence). CDR3 in DNA: TGTGCCAGCAGCATACAGGCAGGGAGGGACTATGGCTACACCTTC. It yields the protein CASSIQAGRDYGYTF.

This clonotype was detected a few times. V and J are TRBV29-1 and TRBJ2-7; 7 nucleotides agree with TRBD1. Germline V gene lookup returns CDR1 SQVTM and CDR2 ANQGSEA. V was clipped by 6 bases and J by 0 bases; unmatched bases: 14. The CDR3 sequence is 16 residues long. The CDR3 DNA reads as TGCAGCGTCCGAGGGGGCACTCGATCGAGCTCCTACGAGCAGTACTTC. This encodes CSVRGGTRSSSYEQYF.

This clonotype was found a few times. The chain has TRBV5-1 and TRBJ2-3; 12 bases map to TRBD2. Germline V lookup: CDR1 SGHRS, CDR2 YFSETQ. V lost 3 bases, J lost 3 bases, and 8 bases stayed unmatched. This CDR3 spans 17 amino acids. For the CDR3, the DNA is TGCGCCAGCAGCTCCACGACTAGCGGGAGTTCTACAGATACGCAGTATTTT. Translation gives CASSSTTSGSSTDTQYF.

This clonotype was detected only a few times. V is TRBV19 and J is TRBJ2-2, with D hard to call. CDR3 length equals 12 residues. Germline V CDR1 and CDR2: LNHDA, SQIVND (reference sequence). Trimming removed 7 bases from V and 1 base from J, with 4 bases in between. CDR3 region: CASTLNTGELFF. CDR3 nucleotides: TGTGCCAGTACCCTGAACACCGGGGAGCTGTTTTTT.

The chain is built from TRBV24-1 and TRBJ2-3; 11 bases are a match to TRBD2. Germline loops: CDR1 KGHDR, CDR2 SFDVKD. The ends lost 1 base at V and 3 bases at J; junction bases unmatched: 8. This CDR3 is 18 amino acids long. CDR3 sequence (DNA): TGTGCCACCAGTGATTTAGGACTAGCGGGTTCGGCGACAGATACGCAGTATTTT. Translation gives CATSDLGLAGSATDTQYF.

The chain uses TRBV24-1 and TRBJ2-7, with 7 bases matching TRBD2. CDR1 and CDR2 from the germline V gene are KGHDR and SFDVKD. J lost 4 bases, V lost 6 bases, and 8 bases had no gene match. This CDR3 has 14 amino acids. CDR3 DNA sequence: TGTGCCACCAGTTCCGGGACTACATCATACGAGCAGTACTTC. As protein: CATSSGTTSYEQYF.

This clonotype appeared a few times. This chain uses TRBV19 with TRBJ2-7; 9 bases are shared with TRBD1. The CDR3 is made up of 16 amino acids. Trimming took 4 bases from V and 2 from J; bases not matched to a gene: 9. From germline, CDR1 is LNHDA and CDR2 SQIVND (reference sequence). The CDR3 reads CASSTARTGATYEQYF. CDR3 sequence (DNA): TGTGCCAGTAGTACGGCCAGGACAGGGGCAACCTACGAGCAGTACTTC.

This chain connects TRBV7-2 to TRBJ2-3; 7 bases are a match to TRBD1. Germline lookup yields CDR1 SGHTA and CDR2 FQGNSA. This CDR3 is 17 amino acids long. The junction had 7 bases not matched to a gene; V was cut back by 0 bases and J by 1 base. CDR3 loop: CASSLAGRGQRTDTQYF. The CDR3 nucleotides read TGTGCCAGCAGCTTAGCTGGTCGGGGACAGCGCACAGATACGCAGTATTTT. The full variable domain, its missing parts supplied by reference TRBV7-2 and TRBJ2-3, is GAGVSQSPSNKVTEKGKDVELRCDPISGHTALYWYRQSLGQGLEFLIYFQGNSAPDKSGLPSDRFSAERTGGSVSTLTIQRTQQEDSAVYLCASSLAGRGQRTDTQYFGPGTRLTVL.

The chain couples TRBV5-6 to TRBJ1-4; D is undetermined. CDR3 size: 18 residues. The V and J ends lost 4 bases and 11 bases respectively, with 30 bases between them. Per the germline V gene, CDR1 is SGHDT and CDR2 is YYEEEE. The CDR3 nucleotides are TGTGCCAGCAGCCCCATGCGGGGTGCCCCGGCCCTCCTGAGGAAACTGTTTTTT. Protein sequence: CASSPMRGAPALLRKLFF.

This clonotype was seen a few times. This sequence joins TRBV29-1 and TRBJ2-3, with D perhaps given as TRBD1 or TRBD2 (5 bases each). The V gene's germline CDR1 is SQVTM and CDR2 ANQGSEA. This CDR3 is built from 14 residues. The V gene lost 5 bases and the J gene lost 2 bases, with 14 bases spanning the gap. The CDR3 coding sequence is TGCAGCGTTCTTGAGGGGTCCGCCACAGATACGCAGTATTTT. This encodes CSVLEGSATDTQYF.

The rearrangement links TRBV29-1 to TRBJ1-2; the D gene is possibly TRBD1 (6 bases). Germline values: CDR1 SQVTM, CDR2 ANQGSEA. The V end lost 8 bases, the J end lost 7 bases, and 20 bases lay between the germline ends. This CDR3 has 13 residues. CDR3 loop: CSIPRGGLGGYTF. CDR3 sequence (DNA): TGCAGCATCCCCCGGGGGGGCCTAGGTGGCTACACCTTC.